These T cell receptor beta chains were read from a single sample in a study of shared T cell receptors in the human thymus. Assay used: immunoSEQ multiplex PCR; TCRdb lists only in-frame clones, some missing. The sample has about 710,000 clones; more than 70% are singletons. The sample also formed part of further work on human thymus T cells.

Sequenced input: thymocytes. These receptors all come from a boy under two years old with a congenital heart defect. CDR3s include the opening cysteine and the closing phenylalanine or tryptophan. The D gene is left open where the match is weak. Part of the rows lack a size; the others show once, few, many or a class for expanded clones.

J gene | V gene | D gene | clone size | CDR3 protein | CDR3 DNA
TRBJ1-5 | TRBV9 | - | - | CASSFQGPLGGQPQHF | TGTGCCAGCAGTTTTCAGGGCCCTTTGGGGGGTCAGCCCCAGCATTTT
TRBJ1-1 | TRBV4-3 | - | - | CASSQDQGMNTEAFF | TGCGCCAGCAGCCAAGATCAGGGGATGAACACTGAAGCTTTCTTT
TRBJ1-1 | TRBV27 | - | - | CASSFGLNTEAFF | TGTGCCAGCAGTTTCGGGTTGAACACTGAAGCTTTCTTT
TRBJ1-3 | TRBV11-1 | TRBD1 | - | CASSLTSGGASGNTIYF | TGTGCCAGCAGCTTAACGTCAGGGGGCGCCTCTGGAAACACCATATATTTT
TRBJ2-2 | TRBV2 | - | - | CASRVPGLGVGELFF | TGTGCCAGCAGGGTACCGGGACTCGGCGTCGGGGAGCTGTTTTTT
TRBJ2-1 | TRBV2 | TRBD1 | - | CASSRDRGQVNEQFF | TGTGCCAGCAGTAGGGACAGGGGGCAGGTGAATGAGCAGTTCTTC
TRBJ2-1 | TRBV19 | TRBD2 | - | CASSIMAPWAWGGYNEQFF | TGTGCCAGTAGTATAATGGCCCCTTGGGCCTGGGGGGGGTACAATGAGCAGTTCTTC
TRBJ2-1 | TRBV5-4 | - | - | CASSLGANSYNEQFF | TGTGCCAGCAGCCTGGGGGCGAACTCCTACAATGAGCAGTTCTTC
TRBJ2-7 | TRBV30 | - | - | CAWSFRVWSSYEQYF | TGTGCCTGGAGTTTTCGGGTATGGAGCTCCTACGAGCAGTACTTC
TRBJ2-5 | TRBV15 | - | - | CATSEAVRVHGQFKETQYF | TGTGCCACCAGCGAGGCAGTACGCGTGCATGGACAGTTCAAAGAGACCCAGTACTTC
TRBJ2-1 | TRBV18 | - | - | CATPPGVRMTYNEQFF | TGTGCCACCCCCCCCGGGGTCCGAATGACCTACAATGAGCAGTTCTTC
TRBJ2-1 | TRBV5-4 | TRBD1 | - | CASSSGQVLTPNEQFF | TGTGCCAGCAGCTCCGGACAGGTCCTGACCCCCAATGAGCAGTTCTTC
TRBJ2-7 | TRBV27 | TRBD1 | - | CASSISPGQDDEQYF | TGTGCCAGCAGTATAAGTCCGGGACAGGACGACGAGCAGTACTTC
TRBJ1-2 | TRBV4-3 | TRBD1 | - | CASSHPTGDPTKGNYGYTF | TGCGCCAGCAGCCATCCTACAGGGGACCCAACCAAAGGGAACTATGGCTACACCTTC
TRBJ1-5 | TRBV28 | TRBD1 | - | CASKQGAQPQHF | TGTGCCAGCAAGCAGGGGGCTCAGCCCCAGCATTTT
TRBJ2-1 | TRBV13 | TRBD2 | - | CASSLEGLAEYNEQFF | TGTGCCAGCAGCTTAGAAGGACTAGCGGAGTACAATGAGCAGTTCTTC
TRBJ1-1 | TRBV6-5 | TRBD1 | - | CASSPESGQGKAFF | TGTGCCAGCAGTCCTGAATCGGGACAGGGGAAAGCTTTCTTT
TRBJ1-1 | TRBV2 | - | - | CASSVKGWGTEAFF | TGTGCCAGCAGTGTAAAGGGGTGGGGAACTGAAGCTTTCTTT
TRBJ2-1 | TRBV14 | - | - | CASSQELRGPTYNEQFF | TGTGCCAGCAGCCAAGAACTTAGGGGCCCTACCTACAATGAGCAGTTCTTC
TRBJ2-7 | TRBV23-1 | - | - | CASSHSGMTYEQYF | TGCGCCAGCAGTCACTCCGGGATGACCTACGAGCAGTACTTC
TRBJ1-2 | TRBV5-4 | TRBD1 | - | CASSLAGTEAGINYGYTF | TGTGCCAGCAGCTTGGCCGGGACAGAGGCAGGTATAAACTATGGCTACACCTTC
TRBJ1-3 | TRBV11-2 | - | - | CASSQTLHTIYF | TGTGCCAGCAGCCAAACTTTACACACCATATATTTT
TRBJ2-7 | TRBV2 | TRBD2 | - | CASRSGGDYEQYF | TGTGCCAGCAGAAGCGGGGGGGACTACGAGCAGTACTTC
TRBJ2-7 | TRBV4-2 | - | - | CASSPTHLRGLSYEQYF | TGTGCCAGCAGCCCGACCCACCTTCGAGGACTTTCCTACGAGCAGTACTTC
TRBJ1-2 | TRBV19 | TRBD1 | once | CASSIRTGGVYYGYTF | TGTGCCAGTAGTATACGGACAGGAGGTGTTTACTATGGCTACACCTTC
TRBJ1-4 | TRBV28 | - | - | CASSSEDEKLFF | TGTGCCAGCAGTTCAGAGGATGAAAAACTGTTTTTT
TRBJ2-1 | TRBV4-3 | TRBD1 | - | CASSQGYETGASYNEQFF | TGCGCCAGCAGCCAAGGTTACGAGACAGGGGCTTCCTACAATGAGCAGTTCTTC
TRBJ2-1 | TRBV10-2 | TRBD2 | - | CASKLAGGHEQFF | TGCGCCAGCAAGCTAGCGGGAGGGCATGAGCAGTTCTTC
TRBJ2-7 | TRBV7-6 | - | - | CASSSQGSYEQYF | TGTGCCAGCAGCTCCCAGGGCTCCTACGAGCAGTACTTC
TRBJ2-1 | TRBV28 | TRBD2 | - | CASSLPAGDDEQFF | TGTGCCAGCAGTTTACCAGCGGGAGACGATGAGCAGTTCTTC
TRBJ1-1 | TRBV21-1 | - | - | CASSKRQGVGLVTEAFF | TGTGCCAGCAGCAAAAGGCAGGGGGTGGGCCTGGTCACTGAAGCTTTCTTT
TRBJ2-2 | TRBV9 | - | - | CASSGAPVWERGWAGELFF | TGTGCCAGCAGCGGAGCCCCCGTGTGGGAGAGAGGGTGGGCCGGGGAGCTGTTTTTT
TRBJ2-3 | TRBV27 | TRBD1 | once | CASSSQPGGTPPFTDTQYF | TGTGCCAGCAGTTCCCAACCAGGGGGCACCCCACCCTTCACAGATACGCAGTATTTT
TRBJ2-1 | TRBV6-4 | TRBD1 | - | CASNATHRGAGHNEQFF | TGTGCCAGCAATGCCACGCACAGGGGGGCTGGACACAATGAGCAGTTCTTC
TRBJ1-5 | TRBV19 | TRBD1 | few | CASRDPGQGNQPQHF | TGTGCCAGTAGAGATCCCGGACAGGGGAATCAGCCCCAGCATTTT
TRBJ2-3 | TRBV6-5 | - | - | CASSYSPGLEDTQYF | TGTGCCAGCAGTTACTCGCCGGGTCTGGAGGATACGCAGTATTTT
TRBJ2-7 | TRBV6-1 | TRBD2 | - | CASSSRTSGFYEQYF | TGTGCCAGCAGTTCGAGGACTAGCGGCTTCTACGAGCAGTACTTC
TRBJ1-2 | TRBV11-2 | TRBD1 | - | CASSFYRGGYGYTF | TGTGCCAGCAGCTTCTACAGGGGCGGCTATGGCTACACCTTC
TRBJ1-1 | TRBV2 | TRBD1 | - | CASSGDRGSVNDTEAFF | TGTGCCAGCAGTGGGGACAGGGGGTCGGTTAATGACACTGAAGCTTTCTTT
TRBJ2-3 | TRBV4-1 | - | - | CASSQEAGRGADTQYF | TGCGCCAGCAGCCAAGAAGCGGGTCGGGGAGCAGATACGCAGTATTTT
TRBJ2-7 | TRBV10-3 | TRBD2 | - | CAIRRHSGAHYEQYF | TGTGCCATCAGGAGACATAGCGGGGCTCACTACGAGCAGTACTTC
TRBJ2-3 | TRBV27 | - | - | CASSPSGTDTQYF | TGTGCCAGCAGTCCTAGCGGCACAGATACGCAGTATTTT
TRBJ2-7 | TRBV9 | TRBD2 | - | CASSDLPSGRPSEQYF | TGTGCCAGCAGCGACCTCCCGAGCGGGAGGCCGTCCGAGCAGTACTTC
TRBJ1-1 | TRBV18 | TRBD1 | few | CASSFTGDLDTEAFF | TGTGCCAGCTCCTTCACAGGGGATTTGGACACTGAAGCTTTCTTT
TRBJ2-1 | TRBV9 | TRBD2 | - | CASSAGLAGMIGMNEQFF | TGTGCCAGCAGCGCGGGACTAGCGGGGATGATTGGGATGAATGAGCAGTTCTTC
TRBJ2-7 | TRBV5-5 | TRBD1 | - | CASSLLYRGDEQYF | TGTGCCAGCAGCTTGTTATACAGGGGGGACGAGCAGTACTTC
TRBJ2-1 | TRBV4-3 | TRBD2 | - | CASSQDLESGGYNEQFF | TGCGCCAGCAGCCAAGATTTAGAGAGCGGGGGCTACAATGAGCAGTTCTTC
TRBJ1-1 | TRBV28 | - | - | CASSLSGREAFF | TGTGCCAGCAGTTTATCAGGGAGGGAAGCTTTCTTT
TRBJ1-1 | TRBV6-1 | TRBD1 | - | CASSGGQGEHNNTEAFF | TGTGCCAGCAGTGGGGGACAGGGGGAGCATAACAACACTGAAGCTTTCTTT
TRBJ1-4 | TRBV14 | - | - | CASSRFDRMVEKLFF | TGTGCCAGCAGCCGATTCGACAGAATGGTAGAAAAACTGTTTTTT